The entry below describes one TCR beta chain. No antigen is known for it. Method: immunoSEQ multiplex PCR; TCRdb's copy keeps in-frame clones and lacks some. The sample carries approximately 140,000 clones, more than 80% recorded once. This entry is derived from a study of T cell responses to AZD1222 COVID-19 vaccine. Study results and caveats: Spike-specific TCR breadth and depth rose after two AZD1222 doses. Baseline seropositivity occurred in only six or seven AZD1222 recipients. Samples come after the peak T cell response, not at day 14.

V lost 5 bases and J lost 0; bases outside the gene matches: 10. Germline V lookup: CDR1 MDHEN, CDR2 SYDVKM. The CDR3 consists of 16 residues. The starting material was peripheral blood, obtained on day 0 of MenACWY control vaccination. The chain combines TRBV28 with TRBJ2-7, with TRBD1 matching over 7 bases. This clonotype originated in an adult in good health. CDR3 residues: CASSHSLRDSSYEQYF. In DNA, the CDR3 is TGTGCCAGCAGTCACTCACTCCGGGACAGCTCCTACGAGCAGTACTTC.